This TCR beta chain was captured in a study of OX40 agonist ivuxolimab in advanced cancers. Across the whole study: The dose-escalation cohort had hepatocellular carcinoma, melanoma, renal cell or head and neck cancer. Findings and caveats of the study: The CD4+ and CD8+ T cells in the blood had expanded clonally by week 6 at 0.1 to 3.0 mg/kg.

Note on this clone: Its antigen is not identified.

Sequencing was performed with immunoSEQ multiplex PCR; in TCRdb, only in-frame clones are kept and a portion is missing. The repertoire consists of approximately 60,000 clones, with 87% occurring once and the leading ten covering 0.38%. Autoimmune disease history or systemic immunosuppression disqualified patients. The sequence was obtained from an adult with an advanced solid tumor such as melanoma, head and neck, liver or kidney cancer. The sequencing used CD4+ or CD8+ T cells sorted from blood, collected in a trial of the OX40 agonist ivuxolimab.

As DNA, the CDR3 is TGTGCCAGCAGGGCGGCAGCCACAGATACGCAGTATTTT. Its protein product is CASRAAATDTQYF. The rearrangement links TRBV5-8 to TRBJ2-3; D is uncertain. The CDR3 is 13 amino acids. V lost 5 bases and J 2 bases, leaving 9 bases between the germline ends. The germline gives CDR1 SGHTS, CDR2 YDEGEE. The full variable domain, rest sourced from reference TRBV5-8 and TRBJ2-3, is EAGVTQSPTHLIKTRGQQATLRCSPISGHTSVYWYQQALGLGLQFLLWYDEGEERNRGNFPPRFSGRQFPNYSSELNVNALELEDSALYLCASRAAATDTQYFGPGTRLTVL.